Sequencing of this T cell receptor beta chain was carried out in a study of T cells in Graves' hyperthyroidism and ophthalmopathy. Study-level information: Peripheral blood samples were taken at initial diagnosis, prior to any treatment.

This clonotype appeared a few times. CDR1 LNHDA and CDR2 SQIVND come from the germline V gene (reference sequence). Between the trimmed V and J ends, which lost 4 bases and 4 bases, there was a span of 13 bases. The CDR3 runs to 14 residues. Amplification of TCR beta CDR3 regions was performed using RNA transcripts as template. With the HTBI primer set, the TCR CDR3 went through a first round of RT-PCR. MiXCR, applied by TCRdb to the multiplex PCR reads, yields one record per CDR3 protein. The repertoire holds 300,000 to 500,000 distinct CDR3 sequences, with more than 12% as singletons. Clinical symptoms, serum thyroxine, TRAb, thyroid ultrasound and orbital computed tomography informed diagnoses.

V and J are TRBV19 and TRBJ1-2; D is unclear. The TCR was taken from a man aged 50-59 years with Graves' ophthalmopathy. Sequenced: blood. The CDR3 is CASSTQATAYGYTF. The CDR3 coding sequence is TGTGCCAGTAGTACCCAGGCCACTGCCTATGGCTACACCTTC.